A selection of T cell receptor beta chains follows, all from one sample in a study of cytomegalovirus exposure and HLA in healthy donors. Assay: immunoSEQ multiplex PCR; the TCRdb copy retains only in-frame clones and omits some. This table holds 90,000 to 150,000 clones, approximately 88% found once. Sequenced input: PBMCs. The receptors were sampled from a man younger than 30 in good health and CMV-seronegative. Each CDR3 is given with its conserved first and last residue. Fields, in order: clone size, V gene, J gene, D gene, CDR3 DNA, CDR3 protein. A D gene is named only where the DNA matches it firmly. Size is omitted from some rows. Given values are once, few, many or a class for expanded clones.

size: .
V: TRBV15
J: TRBJ1-4
D: .
DNA: TGTGCCACCAGCAGAGATGGCGGCCCCAATGAAAAACTGTTTTTT
CDR3: CATSRDGGPNEKLFF

size: .
V: TRBV27
J: TRBJ2-1
D: .
DNA: TGTGCCAGCAGCCTAGCGAGCCCTTCCTACAATGAGCAGTTCTTC
CDR3: CASSLASPSYNEQFF

size: .
V: TRBV28
J: TRBJ1-1
D: .
DNA: TGTGCCAGCAGGCGGGACGGGAACACTGAAGCTTTCTTT
CDR3: CASRRDGNTEAFF

size: .
V: TRBV11-3
J: TRBJ2-3
D: .
DNA: TGTGCCAGCAGCACGGGATCCAGCACAGATACGCAGTATTTT
CDR3: CASSTGSSTDTQYF

size: .
V: TRBV5-1
J: TRBJ2-1
D: TRBD2
DNA: TGCGCCAGCAGCTCCGCCCCTTCTAGCGGGAGTTACAATGAGCAGTTCTTC
CDR3: CASSSAPSSGSYNEQFF

size: once
V: TRBV19
J: TRBJ1-1
D: TRBD1
DNA: TGTGCCAGTAGTAGGGACAGGGGGCTTGGCACTGAAGCTTTCTTT
CDR3: CASSRDRGLGTEAFF

size: once
V: TRBV28
J: TRBJ1-3
D: .
DNA: TGTGCCAGCGCCCGCCCACAACGCTCTGGAAACACCATATATTTT
CDR3: CASARPQRSGNTIYF

size: .
V: TRBV6-5
J: TRBJ2-7
D: .
DNA: TGTGCCAGCCGCCTTCGGAGAGGCAGGGACAATCACTTC
CDR3: CASRLRRGRDNHF

size: once
V: TRBV28
J: TRBJ2-7
D: .
DNA: TGTGCCAGCAGTTTCCCCGGACAAAGGGCGTCCTACGAGCAGTACTTC
CDR3: CASSFPGQRASYEQYF

size: .
V: TRBV9
J: TRBJ2-7
D: TRBD2
DNA: TGTGCCAGCAGCCCAAGCGGGAGGCTAACGTACGAGCAGTACTTC
CDR3: CASSPSGRLTYEQYF

size: .
V: TRBV4-1
J: TRBJ2-4
D: .
DNA: TGCGCCAGCAGCCAAAGTCTGGCTAGGAACATTCAGTACTTC
CDR3: CASSQSLARNIQYF

size: .
V: TRBV29-1
J: TRBJ2-7
D: TRBD1
DNA: TGCAGCGTTGCGACAGGGGGCCAAAGCTCCTACGAGCAGTACTTC
CDR3: CSVATGGQSSYEQYF

size: .
V: TRBV4-3
J: TRBJ2-3
D: TRBD2
DNA: TGCGCCAGCAGTCTACTAGCGGGGGAAGTCGATACGCAGTATTTT
CDR3: CASSLLAGEVDTQYF

size: .
V: TRBV9
J: TRBJ2-3
D: TRBD2
DNA: TGTGCCAGCAGCGTAGCGCTAGCGGGGACGCAGTATTTT
CDR3: CASSVALAGTQYF

size: .
V: TRBV5-1
J: TRBJ1-1
D: .
DNA: TGCGCCAGCAGCTTGGGACAGGCTGCGGGTGAAGCTTTCTTT
CDR3: CASSLGQAAGEAFF

size: .
V: TRBV7-7
J: TRBJ1-3
D: .
DNA: TGTGCCAGCAGCTTAGATGTGGGGGCCGGAAACACCATATATTTT
CDR3: CASSLDVGAGNTIYF

size: .
V: TRBV7-2
J: TRBJ2-6
D: TRBD2
DNA: TGTGCCAGCAGCCCCTGGGCGGGGGGTCTTAAAGGGGCCAACGTCCTGACTTTC
CDR3: CASSPWAGGLKGANVLTF

size: .
V: TRBV9
J: TRBJ1-1
D: .
DNA: TGTGCCAGCACCCCTCGCGGATCTGGCAAGACTGAAGCTTTCTTT
CDR3: CASTPRGSGKTEAFF

size: .
V: TRBV4-1
J: TRBJ2-1
D: TRBD2
DNA: TGCGCCAGCAGCCAAGATCGCGGGACTACCGGTAATGAGCAGTTCTTC
CDR3: CASSQDRGTTGNEQFF

size: .
V: TRBV18
J: TRBJ1-3
D: .
DNA: TGTGCCAGCAAGCCAAATGTAGACAGTGGAAACACCATATATTTT
CDR3: CASKPNVDSGNTIYF

size: .
V: TRBV28
J: TRBJ1-5
D: .
DNA: TGTGCCAGCAGACCCATGTCCGGGAGGCCCCAGCATTTT
CDR3: CASRPMSGRPQHF

size: .
V: TRBV4-1
J: TRBJ1-1
D: .
DNA: TGCGCCAGCAGACCGGGGGGGGACACTGAAGCTTTCTTT
CDR3: CASRPGGDTEAFF

size: .
V: TRBV4-1
J: TRBJ1-3
D: .
DNA: TGCGCCAGCAGTAGGCTTCCCGCTAGCGACACCATATATTTT
CDR3: CASSRLPASDTIYF

size: few
V: TRBV19
J: TRBJ1-1
D: .
DNA: TGTGCCAGTAGTATAGGACAGAACACTGAAGCTTTCTTT
CDR3: CASSIGQNTEAFF

size: .
V: TRBV30
J: TRBJ2-7
D: TRBD1
DNA: TGTGCCTGGAGTCGAGCGTTGGGACAGGGGAGCTCCTACGAGCAGTACTTC
CDR3: CAWSRALGQGSSYEQYF

size: .
V: TRBV5-1
J: TRBJ2-1
D: TRBD2
DNA: TGCGCCAGCAGCTTACCGGGACTAGCGGGAGCCAATGAGCAGTTCTTC
CDR3: CASSLPGLAGANEQFF

size: .
V: TRBV18
J: TRBJ2-6
D: .
DNA: TGTGCCAGCTCACCACAACACTCTGGGGCCAACGTCCTGACTTTC
CDR3: CASSPQHSGANVLTF

size: .
V: TRBV7-8
J: TRBJ1-3
D: TRBD1
DNA: TGTGCCAGCAGCTTAGCGAGGGACAGCTCTTATCCCTTGGAGGGAAACACCATATATTTT
CDR3: CASSLARDSSYPLEGNTIYF

size: .
V: TRBV28
J: TRBJ1-2
D: TRBD1
DNA: TGTGCCAGCCCCGCGCGGGGGGACAGGGCCTGGAATGGCTACACCTTC
CDR3: CASPARGDRAWNGYTF

size: .
V: TRBV7-2
J: TRBJ2-1
D: .
DNA: TGTGCCAGCAGCCTAGAGGGATGGGGCGCATCCTACAATGAGCAGTTCTTC
CDR3: CASSLEGWGASYNEQFF

size: .
V: TRBV5-1
J: TRBJ2-1
D: .
DNA: TGCGCCAGCAGCTTGGGTTTTCGGTTCGAGCAGTTCTTC
CDR3: CASSLGFRFEQFF

size: .
V: TRBV18
J: TRBJ2-7
D: .
DNA: TGTGCCAGCTCACCGAGTAGCGGCTACGAGCAGTACTTC
CDR3: CASSPSSGYEQYF